The source of this T cell receptor beta chain is a study of T cells in Graves' hyperthyroidism and ophthalmopathy. Across the whole study: Peripheral blood was collected at initial diagnosis, before any treatment.

RNA transcripts served as the template for amplifying TCR beta CDR3 regions. TCR CDR3 regions were first amplified by RT-PCR with HTBI primers. TCRdb reanalysed the multiplex PCR reads using MiXCR and keeps one entry per CDR3 protein. The data show 330,000 or so distinct CDR3 sequences, roughly 20% seen once. This clonotype showed up many times. Its specificity is not known. General study findings and limits: Blood samples included most of the expanded thyroid clonotypes exceeding 0.001.

CDR1 is SEHNR, CDR2 FQNEAQ, per germline (reference sequence). The CDR3 extends over 15 amino acids. V dropped 3 bases and J dropped 3 bases, with 15 bases sitting between them. The sequenced sample was blood. This receptor was taken from a man aged 50-59 years with Graves' ophthalmopathy. The chain employs TRBV7-9 and TRBJ2-7; possible D gene TRBD1, 8 bases. Written as DNA, the CDR3 is TGTGCCAGCAGCTTCGGGGGAGGGACAGGCTACGAGCAGTACTTC. Translated, it gives CASSFGGGTGYEQYF.